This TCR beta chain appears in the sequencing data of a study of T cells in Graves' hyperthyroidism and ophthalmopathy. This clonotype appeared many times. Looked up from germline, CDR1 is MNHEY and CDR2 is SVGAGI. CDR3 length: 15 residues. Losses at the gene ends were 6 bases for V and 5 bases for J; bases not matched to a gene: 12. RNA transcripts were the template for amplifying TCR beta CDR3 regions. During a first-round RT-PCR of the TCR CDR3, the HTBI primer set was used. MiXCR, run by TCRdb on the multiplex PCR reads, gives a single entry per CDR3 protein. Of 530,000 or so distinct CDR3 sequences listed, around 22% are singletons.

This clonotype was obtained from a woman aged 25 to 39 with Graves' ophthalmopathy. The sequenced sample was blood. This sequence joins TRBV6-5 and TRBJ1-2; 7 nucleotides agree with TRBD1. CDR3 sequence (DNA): TGTGCCAGCAGCCCACACGGGACAGCGGTTTATGGCTACACCTTC. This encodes CASSPHGTAVYGYTF.